This is a list of T cell receptor beta chains from one sample in a study of T cell repertoires in cytomegalovirus infection. Their specific antigens are unknown. TCRdb recomputed calls from the reads with MiXCR, one row per CDR3 protein. The table shows 450,000 to 600,000 distinct CDR3 sequences, with under 55% occurring only once. The specimen was cultured PBMCs, collected from culture after CMV antigen stimulation. The receptors were sampled from a human donor in good health (CMV status not recorded). Some clones in this sample may be carry-over from other donors' samples. CDR3s include the opening cysteine and the closing phenylalanine or tryptophan. D genes are given only for firm matches. Some rows have no size entry. The others give once, few or many, or a class for an expanded clone.

d_gene | j_gene | abundance | v_gene | CDR3aa | CDR3nt
- | TRBJ2-3 | - | TRBV6-5 | CASRSQAYSTDTQYF | TGTGCCAGCAGATCCCAAGCGTATAGCACAGATACGCAGTATTTT
- | TRBJ2-6 | - | TRBV5-4 | CASTLGSDSGANVLTF | TGTGCCAGCACCTTGGGTTCGGACTCTGGGGCCAACGTCCTGACTTTC
- | TRBJ2-5 | - | TRBV7-8 | CASSSPRRGRGVRETQYF | TGTGCCAGCAGCTCACCCAGGAGAGGCAGGGGGGTTCGAGAGACCCAGTACTTC
- | TRBJ2-1 | - | TRBV27 | CASSLGSIPYNEQFF | TGTGCCAGCAGTCTCGGGTCGATTCCGTACAATGAGCAGTTCTTC
TRBD1 | TRBJ1-4 | few | TRBV7-6 | CASSLSGQGFVEKLFF | TGTGCCAGCAGCTTATCCGGACAGGGATTCGTCGAAAAACTGTTTTTT
TRBD1 | TRBJ1-2 | - | TRBV7-2 | CASSSSDREEGYTF | TGTGCCAGCAGCTCCTCGGACAGGGAGGAAGGCTACACCTTC
TRBD1 | TRBJ1-1 | - | TRBV6-8 | CASSAAGGLTEAFF | TGTGCCAGCTCCGCGGCAGGGGGTCTCACTGAAGCTTTCTTT
- | TRBJ1-5 | - | TRBV15 | CATSRGGEGNQPQHF | TGTGCCACCAGCAGAGGGGGGGAGGGCAATCAGCCCCAGCATTTT
- | TRBJ2-2 | - | TRBV7-2 | CASSLESLTGELFF | TGTGCCAGCAGCTTAGAGTCCCTCACCGGGGAGCTGTTTTTT
- | TRBJ2-1 | - | TRBV29-1 | CSVALGSTLNEQFF | TGCAGCGTTGCCCTCGGGTCCACTCTCAATGAGCAGTTCTTC
TRBD1 | TRBJ1-1 | - | TRBV4-3 | CASSQGDRGWTEAFF | TGCGCCAGCAGCCAAGGAGACAGGGGATGGACTGAAGCTTTCTTT
- | TRBJ2-5 | - | TRBV7-6 | CASSLAIGWEETQYF | TGTGCCAGCAGCTTAGCGATAGGGTGGGAAGAGACCCAGTACTTC
TRBD2 | TRBJ2-3 | - | TRBV20-1 | CSARTGGGTDTQYF | TGCAGTGCTAGGACGGGCGGGGGGACAGATACGCAGTATTTT
- | TRBJ1-2 | few | TRBV28 | CASSLVSWPHYGYTF | TGTGCCAGCAGTTTGGTTTCCTGGCCGCACTATGGCTACACCTTC
TRBD2 | TRBJ2-3 | - | TRBV11-1 | CASSLGWLAVGPDTQYF | TGTGCCAGCAGCTTAGGTTGGCTAGCGGTGGGCCCAGATACGCAGTATTTT
TRBD1 | TRBJ2-2 | - | TRBV27 | CASRKGAAGELFF | TGTGCCAGCAGGAAGGGGGCCGCCGGGGAGCTGTTTTTT
- | TRBJ2-7 | few | TRBV7-9 | CASSSGDKIKYF | TGTGCCAGCAGCTCCGGAGACAAGATTAAGTACTTC
TRBD1 | TRBJ2-7 | - | TRBV7-4 | CASSLIGQGSYKQYF | TGTGCCAGCAGCTTAATCGGACAGGGGAGCTACAAGCAGTACTTC
- | TRBJ1-5 | few | TRBV12-3/TRBV12-4 | CASSGFGQPQHF | TGTGCCAGCAGTGGGTTCGGTCAGCCCCAGCATTTT
- | TRBJ1-2 | - | TRBV15 | CATSRADGSSYGYTF | TGTGCCACCAGCAGAGCGGACGGGAGTAGCTATGGCTACACCTTC
- | TRBJ1-1 | once | TRBV11-2 | CASSLVYRAGEAFF | TGTGCCAGCAGCTTAGTATACAGGGCTGGGGAAGCTTTCTTT
- | TRBJ2-7 | - | TRBV27 | CASSSKSRGVGQYF | TGTGCCAGCAGCTCAAAGAGCAGAGGGGTCGGGCAGTACTTC
TRBD2 | TRBJ2-3 | - | TRBV4-1 | CASRDLGGKRDTQYF | TGCGCCAGCAGGGACCTCGGGGGGAAAAGAGATACGCAGTATTTT
TRBD1 | TRBJ2-5 | once | TRBV5-1 | CASRTGGSETQYF | TGCGCCAGCAGGACAGGGGGTTCGGAGACCCAGTACTTC
- | TRBJ1-2 | few | TRBV7-2 | CASSTGTFTRGGYTF | TGTGCCAGCAGCACAGGGACGTTCACGAGGGGTGGCTACACCTTC
- | TRBJ1-2 | few | TRBV7-2 | CASSPRHPATGFYGYTF | TGTGCCAGCAGCCCCCGTCACCCCGCAACAGGATTCTATGGCTACACCTTC
- | TRBJ1-2 | few | TRBV7-2 | CASSKTANYGYTF | TGTGCCAGTTCAAAGACAGCTAACTATGGCTACACCTTC
- | TRBJ1-5 | - | TRBV19 | CASSITGENQPQHF | TGTGCCAGTAGTATTACAGGTGAAAATCAGCCCCAGCATTTT
TRBD1 | TRBJ1-4 | once | TRBV12-3/TRBV12-4 | CASRAQGGKLFF | TGTGCCAGCAGAGCTCAGGGGGGAAAACTGTTTTTT
- | TRBJ2-1 | few | TRBV7-2 | CASSLGRAALYNEQFF | TGTGCCAGCAGCTTAGGCCGGGCCGCCCTTTACAATGAGCAGTTCTTC
- | TRBJ2-3 | many | TRBV30 | CAWSVIAPDTQYF | TGTGCCTGGAGTGTTATCGCGCCGGATACGCAGTATTTT
- | TRBJ2-7 | few | TRBV7-2 | CASSLHPPGTFGDEQYF | TGTGCCAGCAGCCTGCACCCACCCGGGACATTCGGAGACGAGCAGTACTTC
- | TRBJ2-3 | - | TRBV20-1 | CSARSSGDTQYF | TGCAGTGCTAGATCTTCCGGGGATACGCAGTATTTT
TRBD2 | TRBJ2-1 | once | TRBV5-4 | CASSPPSGDFNEQFF | TGTGCCAGCAGCCCACCTAGCGGGGACTTCAATGAGCAGTTCTTC
TRBD2 | TRBJ2-1 | few | TRBV7-2 | CASSLLPREGEQFF | TGTGCCAGCAGCTTACTTCCTCGGGAGGGCGAGCAGTTCTTC
- | TRBJ1-6 | - | TRBV6-2/TRBV6-3 | CASSPAGAGGSPLHF | TGTGCCAGCAGTCCCGCGGGCGCGGGTGGTTCACCCCTCCACTTT
- | TRBJ1-3 | few | TRBV19 | CATRTDHGNTIYF | TGTGCCACAAGGACAGACCACGGAAACACCATATATTTT
TRBD1 | TRBJ2-1 | few | TRBV7-2 | CASSLGLTGGSYNEQFF | TGTGCCAGCAGCTTAGGGCTTACAGGGGGCTCCTACAATGAGCAGTTCTTC
- | TRBJ1-4 | - | TRBV9 | CASGGLSASEKLFF | TGTGCCAGCGGGGGTTTGAGCGCGAGCGAAAAACTGTTTTTT
- | TRBJ2-3 | few | TRBV7-2 | CASSSDASLGDTQYF | TGTGCCAGCAGCTCCGACGCCTCCCTGGGGGATACGCAGTATTTT
TRBD1 | TRBJ2-3 | - | TRBV28 | CAIRDRVTDTQYF | TGTGCCATCCGGGACAGGGTCACAGATACGCAGTATTTT
- | TRBJ1-2 | - | TRBV7-6 | CASSLRGVHDYGYTF | TGTGCCAGCAGCTTAAGAGGAGTTCACGACTATGGCTACACCTTC
- | TRBJ1-6 | - | TRBV6-1 | CASRENLATGSPLHF | TGTGCCAGCAGGGAAAACTTGGCAACAGGTTCACCCCTCCACTTT
- | TRBJ2-1 | - | TRBV7-2 | CASSFATTGRNEQFF | TGTGCCAGCAGCTTCGCGACGACAGGGAGGAATGAGCAGTTCTTC
TRBD2 | TRBJ2-1 | few | TRBV7-2 | CASSQVPGLAGNEQFF | TGTGCCAGCAGCCAAGTGCCGGGACTAGCGGGCAATGAGCAGTTCTTC
- | TRBJ2-3 | few | TRBV4-1 | CASSPTGFLRNTQYF | TGCGCCAGCAGCCCAACGGGGTTCCTCCGGAATACGCAGTATTTT
- | TRBJ1-3 | - | TRBV12-3/TRBV12-4 | CASSLDRPSGNTIYF | TGTGCCAGCAGCCTTGATCGCCCCTCTGGAAACACCATATATTTT
- | TRBJ1-5 | - | TRBV7-2 | CASSFGPSQHF | TGTGCCAGCAGCTTTGGACCTAGCCAGCATTTT
TRBD1 | TRBJ2-5 | once | TRBV4-1 | CASSPRDRGGQETQYF | TGCGCCAGCAGCCCTAGGGACAGAGGGGGCCAAGAGACCCAGTACTTC
- | TRBJ1-1 | - | TRBV5-1 | CASSLTGDAEAFF | TGCGCCAGCAGCTTAACGGGGGACGCTGAAGCTTTCTTT
- | TRBJ2-1 | - | TRBV18 | CASSPLLDYNEQFF | TGTGCCAGCTCACCACTACTGGATTACAATGAGCAGTTCTTC
- | TRBJ2-2 | few | TRBV2 | CASSWPGELFF | TGTGCCAGCAGCTGGCCCGGGGAGCTGTTTTTT
TRBD2 | TRBJ2-7 | few | TRBV7-8 | CASSLVAGGGSHEQYF | TGTGCCAGCAGCTTAGTAGCGGGGGGTGGATCCCACGAGCAGTACTTC
- | TRBJ2-1 | few | TRBV7-2 | CASSFKVGGNEQFF | TGTGCCAGCAGCTTTAAGGTCGGGGGCAATGAGCAGTTCTTC